The rows below give T cell receptor beta chains drawn from one sample of a study of glioma-infiltrating T cells. TCRdb re-analysed the multiplex PCR reads in MiXCR, keeping a single row per CDR3 protein. Among more than 300,000 distinct CDR3 sequences listed, approximately 42% were seen once. Source material: glioma tissue, nonneoplastic brain tissue, or PBMCs (not recorded which). The receptors shown here come from a human donor with low-grade glioma or glioblastoma, undergoing nonglioma brain surgery, or in good health (not recorded which). CDR3s include the opening cysteine and the closing phenylalanine or tryptophan. The order of the fields is clone size, V gene, CDR3 protein. Expanded clones get a size class; other rows say once, few or many, or leave the size out.

>many|TRBV15
CATSSTLAGDNSEYF
>NA|TRBV4-2
CASSQDPAGNYGYTF
>NA|TRBV15
CATSRIGTSGKFSYNEQFF
>many|TRBV6-1
CASTNVGTITYEQYF
>NA|TRBV4-3
CASSQEVSRREQYF
>NA|TRBV28
CASSSPGTLYEQYF
>few|TRBV12-3/TRBV12-4
CASSTPRQSYEQYF
>once|TRBV2
CASSLIDEETQYF
>few|TRBV18
CASSPRGLAGYEQYF
>few|TRBV5-4
CASSARTGGQETQYF
>few|TRBV28
CASSSSVADTDTQYF
>once|TRBV7-2
CARSLGQGGFQETQYF
>many|TRBV27
CASSIQGIGEKLFF
>many|TRBV28
CASSFRDRQETQYF
>NA|TRBV7-6
CASSLALVGPTEAFF
>NA|TRBV5-1
CASSLRGDGDTQYF